This T cell receptor (beta chain) was retrieved from a study of blood T cells in healthy people across ages. Every donor provided 9.5 to 10 milliliters of peripheral blood. Total RNA extraction produced at least 6 micrograms (per sample) for the study. The CDR3 loop spans 16 amino acids. Germline loops: CDR1 MDHEN, CDR2 SYDVKM. J was trimmed by 0 bases and V by 3 bases; bases with no gene match: 4. Then a second PCR, running about 6 to 11 cycles, was carried out with a sample-barcoded 5' primer and a J-beta primer mix. Every cDNA was tagged by a template-switch adaptor with 12 random nucleotides. TCRdb fed the 5' RACE reads into MiXCR, producing one record per CDR3 protein. The table shows around 1,000,000 distinct CDR3 sequences, with around two fifths occurring only once. General study findings and limits: Researchers report that TCR beta diversity correlated strongly with naive T cell percentage.

Worth noting for this clonotype: What it binds is unknown.

This TCR derives from a man between 18 and 35 years old in good health. Sequencing input: blood. The rearrangement links TRBV28 to TRBJ1-5, with 8 bases lining up with TRBD1. CDR3 residues: CASSFQGAYSNQPQHF. In DNA, the CDR3 is TGTGCCAGCAGTTTCCAGGGGGCTTATAGCAATCAGCCCCAGCATTTT.